The 2 T cell receptor beta chains listed next were all sequenced from one sample in a study of cytomegalovirus exposure and HLA in healthy donors. The PCR contained 60 Vbeta and 13 Jbeta primers. Clones were sequenced by immunoSEQ multiplex PCR, and TCRdb holds only the in-frame ones, with some missing. This sample has more than 150,000 clones, with over 80% found just once. The sample comprised PBMCs. These receptors all come from a girl between 5 and 17 years old in good health and CMV-seropositive.

V usage is TRBV7-7 and J usage is TRBJ2-5, with TRBD2 matching 7 bases. The CDR3 is 18 amino acids. The junction had 15 bases not matched to a gene; V was cut back by 5 bases and J by 0 bases. Germline loops: CDR1 SSHAT, CDR2 FNYEAQ (reference sequence). This CDR3 is CASSRHSGLEGYQETQYF. CDR3 nucleotide sequence: TGTGCCAGCAGCCGACACTCAGGACTAGAGGGATACCAAGAGACCCAGTACTTC.

There are a few counts of this clone. V and J are TRBV18 and TRBJ2-5; 7 bases map to TRBD1. CDR3 length equals 14 residues. Trimming removed 3 bases from V and 12 bases from J; junction bases left unmatched: 13. The germline V gene encodes CDR1 KGHSH and CDR2 LQKENI. CDR3 protein: CASSPGTAPTLEYF. The CDR3 DNA is TGTGCCAGCTCACCCGGGACAGCCCCCACCTTAGAGTACTTC.